Listed below are T cell receptor beta chains from one sample, sequenced in a study of blood T cell repertoires in COVID-19. Clones were read by immunoSEQ multiplex PCR, and TCRdb kept only the in-frame ones, dropping some. The profile covers 350,000 to 550,000 clones, with approximately 90% appearing a single time and 4% to 5.5% taken by the ten largest. Sequenced input: peripheral blood. All receptors derive from a woman under 40 with acute or convalescent COVID-19. Each CDR3 is given with its conserved first and last residue. D genes are given only for firm matches. Not all rows give a size; the values are once, few, many and, for expanded clones, a class.

D,J,length,V,size,DNA,CDR3
TRBD2,TRBJ2-5,14,TRBV11-3,-,TGTGCCAGCAGCTCGGGACTAGGGGTCGAGACCCAGTACTTC,CASSSGLGVETQYF
TRBD1,TRBJ2-7,16,TRBV4-1,-,TGCGCCAGCAGCCAAGGGGATAAGGACAGGGGGAAAGAGCAGTACTTC,CASSQGDKDRGKEQYF
TRBD2,TRBJ2-1,14,TRBV14,-,TGTGCCAGCAGCCAACTAGCGGACCGCAATGAGCAGTTCTTC,CASSQLADRNEQFF
-,TRBJ2-6,17,TRBV5-6,-,TGTGCCAGCAGCTTAGGCAGGGGATCTACTGGGGCCAACGTCCTGACTTTC,CASSLGRGSTGANVLTF
TRBD2,TRBJ2-7,15,TRBV7-9,-,TGTGCCAGCAGCCGCTCGGGACTAGCGGGATACGAGCAGTACTTC,CASSRSGLAGYEQYF
-,TRBJ1-3,14,TRBV29-1,-,TGCAGCGTCACCGGGACACCCTTTGTGGACACCATATATTTT,CSVTGTPFVDTIYF
TRBD1,TRBJ1-6,16,TRBV27,-,TGTGCCAGCAGTTTACCTCCGGGACAGGGGAATTCACCCCTCCACTTT,CASSLPPGQGNSPLHF
TRBD1,TRBJ2-3,15,TRBV15,-,TGTGCCACCAGCAGAGGAGACAGGGATCCAGATACGCAGTATTTT,CATSRGDRDPDTQYF
TRBD1,TRBJ1-1,14,TRBV5-1,-,TGCGCCAGCAGCCGAAGGACAGGGGTCACTGAAGCTTTCTTT,CASSRRTGVTEAFF
-,TRBJ2-3,16,TRBV9,-,TGTGCCAGCAGCTTCTTCGGGGAGGGGGGAGCAGATACGCAGTATTTT,CASSFFGEGGADTQYF
TRBD1,TRBJ2-3,13,TRBV11-3,-,TGTGCCAGCAGCTTGACAGGGGGAGATACGCAGTATTTT,CASSLTGGDTQYF
TRBD1,TRBJ1-6,15,TRBV5-1,-,TGCGCCAGCAGCCAAAACAGGGGCGGGAATTCACCCCTCCACTTT,CASSQNRGGNSPLHF
-,TRBJ2-5,15,TRBV9,-,TGTGCCAGCAGCGCTGACGGAGGGGGCAGGGAGACCCAGTACTTC,CASSADGGGRETQYF
TRBD1,TRBJ1-6,17,TRBV4-1,few,TGCGCCAGCAGCCAATCAGGACAGGACACCTTGAATTCACCCCTCCACTTT,CASSQSGQDTLNSPLHF
TRBD1,TRBJ2-2,15,TRBV13,many,TGTGCCAGCAGCTTAGACAGGGGGATTGACGGGGAGCTGTTTTTT,CASSLDRGIDGELFF
-,TRBJ2-7,11,TRBV29-1,few,TGCAGCGTGGCTGGCACCAAGGAGCAGTACTTC,CSVAGTKEQYF
TRBD1,TRBJ2-3,15,TRBV19,-,TGTGCCAGTAGGGACAGGGGGCATAGCACAGATACGCAGTATTTT,CASRDRGHSTDTQYF
TRBD1,TRBJ1-1,17,TRBV5-3,-,TGTGCCAGAAGCTTGCCCCGACAGGGGAATATGGACACTGAAGCTTTCTTT,CARSLPRQGNMDTEAFF
-,TRBJ1-6,13,TRBV3-1/TRBV3-2,-,TGTGCCAGCGGCTATGAGGATAATTCACCCCTCCACTTT,CASGYEDNSPLHF
-,TRBJ2-3,14,TRBV7-3,-,TGTGCCAGCAGCGTAGCTCCGGAGGGGCGTACGCAGTATTTT,CASSVAPEGRTQYF
-,TRBJ2-6,14,TRBV19,few,TGTGCCAGTAGTATGGCCTCTGGGGCCAACGTCCTGACTTTC,CASSMASGANVLTF
-,TRBJ1-4,14,TRBV6-5,-,TGTGCCAGCAGTTACTCGAAAGGGGTTGAAAAACTGTTTTTT,CASSYSKGVEKLFF
TRBD1,TRBJ2-2,15,TRBV30,-,TGTGCCTGGAGAGTGACAGGGGGCTTTGCCGGGGAGCTGTTTTTT,CAWRVTGGFAGELFF
TRBD2,TRBJ2-1,15,TRBV6-5,-,TGTGCCAGCAGTCCCAGAGCGGGGGCCTACAATGAGCAGTTCTTC,CASSPRAGAYNEQFF
TRBD1,TRBJ1-2,17,TRBV19,-,TGTGCCAGTAGTGCATATAGTGGGACAGGCGATTACTATGGCTACACCTTC,CASSAYSGTGDYYGYTF
TRBD1,TRBJ1-6,16,TRBV7-3,-,TGTGCCAGCAGCTTAAACCCGGACAGGGGGAATTCACCCCTCCACTTT,CASSLNPDRGNSPLHF
-,TRBJ2-7,13,TRBV6-5,-,TGTGCCAGCATCATGGGCCGCGGGGAGAAGCAGTACTTC,CASIMGRGEKQYF
-,TRBJ1-5,13,TRBV27,-,TGTGCCAGCAGATCCCGCAGGGATCAGCCCCAGCATTTT,CASRSRRDQPQHF
TRBD2,TRBJ2-5,16,TRBV2,-,TGTGCCAGCAGGCGAACAAGGACTAGCGGGGGAGAGACCCAGTACTTC,CASRRTRTSGGETQYF
TRBD1,TRBJ2-2,16,TRBV5-4,-,TGTGCCAGCACCCCTTCCCGGGACAGGGGGCCCGGGGAGCTGTTTTTT,CASTPSRDRGPGELFF
TRBD1,TRBJ1-6,15,TRBV5-1,-,TGCGCCAGCAGGAGACAGACAGGGACTGATTCACCCCTCCACTTT,CASRRQTGTDSPLHF